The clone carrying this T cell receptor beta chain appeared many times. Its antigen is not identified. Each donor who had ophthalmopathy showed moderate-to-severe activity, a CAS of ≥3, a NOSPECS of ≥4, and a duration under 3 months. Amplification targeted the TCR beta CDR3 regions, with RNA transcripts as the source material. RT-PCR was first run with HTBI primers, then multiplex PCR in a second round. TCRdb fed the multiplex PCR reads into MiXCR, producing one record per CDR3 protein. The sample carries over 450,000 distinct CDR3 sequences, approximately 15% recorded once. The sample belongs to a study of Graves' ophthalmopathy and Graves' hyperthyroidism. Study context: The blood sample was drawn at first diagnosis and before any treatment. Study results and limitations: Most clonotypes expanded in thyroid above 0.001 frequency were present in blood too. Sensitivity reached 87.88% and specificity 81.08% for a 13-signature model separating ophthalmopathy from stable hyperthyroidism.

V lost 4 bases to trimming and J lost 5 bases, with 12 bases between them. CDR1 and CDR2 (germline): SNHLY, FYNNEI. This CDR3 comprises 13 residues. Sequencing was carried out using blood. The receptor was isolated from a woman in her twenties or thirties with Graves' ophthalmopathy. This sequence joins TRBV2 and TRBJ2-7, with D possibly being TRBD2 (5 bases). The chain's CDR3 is CASSGEIYNEQYF. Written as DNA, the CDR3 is TGTGCCAGCAGTGGGGAGATCTACAACGAGCAGTACTTC.